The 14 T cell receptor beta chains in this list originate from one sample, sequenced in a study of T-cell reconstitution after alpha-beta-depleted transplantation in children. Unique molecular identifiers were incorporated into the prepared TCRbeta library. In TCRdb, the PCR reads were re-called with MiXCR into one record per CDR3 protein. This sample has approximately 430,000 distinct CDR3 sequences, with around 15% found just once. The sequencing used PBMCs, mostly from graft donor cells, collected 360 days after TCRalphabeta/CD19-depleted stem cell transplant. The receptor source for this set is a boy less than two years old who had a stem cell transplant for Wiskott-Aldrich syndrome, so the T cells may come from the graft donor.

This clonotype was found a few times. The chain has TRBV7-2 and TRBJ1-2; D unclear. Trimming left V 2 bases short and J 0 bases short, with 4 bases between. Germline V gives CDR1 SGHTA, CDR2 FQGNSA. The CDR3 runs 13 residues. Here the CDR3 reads CASSLIANYGYTF. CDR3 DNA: TGTGCCAGCAGCTTAATCGCTAACTATGGCTACACCTTC. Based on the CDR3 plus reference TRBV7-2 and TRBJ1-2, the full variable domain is GAGVSQSPSNKVTEKGKDVELRCDPISGHTALYWYRQSLGQGLEFLIYFQGNSAPDKSGLPSDRFSAERTGGSVSTLTIQRTQQEDSAVYLCASSLIANYGYTFGSGTRLTVV.

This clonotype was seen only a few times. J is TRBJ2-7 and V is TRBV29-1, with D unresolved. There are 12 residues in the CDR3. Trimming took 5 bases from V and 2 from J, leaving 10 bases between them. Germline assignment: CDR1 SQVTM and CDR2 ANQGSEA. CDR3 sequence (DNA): TGCAGCGTTCGAGAACTGGCCTACGAGCAGTACTTC. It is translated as CSVRELAYEQYF.

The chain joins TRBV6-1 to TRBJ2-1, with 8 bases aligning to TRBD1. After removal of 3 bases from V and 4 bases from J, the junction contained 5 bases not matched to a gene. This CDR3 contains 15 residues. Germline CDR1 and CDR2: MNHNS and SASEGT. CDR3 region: CASSETGARYNEQFF. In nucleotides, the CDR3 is TGTGCCAGCAGTGAGACAGGGGCTCGGTACAATGAGCAGTTCTTC.

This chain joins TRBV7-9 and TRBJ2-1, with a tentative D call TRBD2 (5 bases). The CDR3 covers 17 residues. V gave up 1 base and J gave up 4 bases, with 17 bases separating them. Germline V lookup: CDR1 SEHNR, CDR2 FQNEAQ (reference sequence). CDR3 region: CASSLVLATLHYNEQFF. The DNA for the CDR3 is TGTGCCAGCAGCTTAGTTCTAGCAACGCTTCATTACAATGAGCAGTTCTTC.

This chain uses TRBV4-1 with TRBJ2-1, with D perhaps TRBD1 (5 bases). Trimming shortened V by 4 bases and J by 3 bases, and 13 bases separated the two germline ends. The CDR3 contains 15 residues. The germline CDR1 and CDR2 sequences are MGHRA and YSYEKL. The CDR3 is CASSLQGAGYNEQFF. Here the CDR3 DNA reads TGCGCCAGCAGCCTCCAAGGGGCCGGCTACAATGAGCAGTTCTTC.

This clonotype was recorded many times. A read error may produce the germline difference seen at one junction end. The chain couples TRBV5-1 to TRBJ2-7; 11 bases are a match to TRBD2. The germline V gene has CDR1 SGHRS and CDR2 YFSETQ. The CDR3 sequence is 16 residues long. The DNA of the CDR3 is TGTGCCAGCAGCTTAGTAGCGGGAGGGCCGTCCTACGAGCAGTACTTC. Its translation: CASSLVAGGPSYEQYF.

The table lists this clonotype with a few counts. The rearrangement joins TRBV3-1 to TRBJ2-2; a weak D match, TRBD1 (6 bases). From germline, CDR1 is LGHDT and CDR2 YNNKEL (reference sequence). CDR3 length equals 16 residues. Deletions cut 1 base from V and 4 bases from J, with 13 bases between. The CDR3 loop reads CASSQVRQERTGELFF. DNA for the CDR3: TGTGCCAGCAGCCAAGTTCGACAGGAACGCACCGGGGAGCTGTTTTTT.

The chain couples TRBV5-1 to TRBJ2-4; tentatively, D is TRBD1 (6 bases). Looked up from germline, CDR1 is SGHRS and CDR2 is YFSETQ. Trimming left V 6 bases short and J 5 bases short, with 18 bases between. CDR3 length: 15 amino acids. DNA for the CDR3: TGCGCCAGCAACGATCAGGGGCCCGATGAAAACATTCAGTACTTC. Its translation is CASNDQGPDENIQYF.

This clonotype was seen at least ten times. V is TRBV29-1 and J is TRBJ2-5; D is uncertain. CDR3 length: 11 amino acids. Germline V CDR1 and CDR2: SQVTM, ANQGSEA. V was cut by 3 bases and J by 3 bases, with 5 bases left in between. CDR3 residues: CSVDWKETQYF. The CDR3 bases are TGCAGCGTTGATTGGAAAGAGACCCAGTACTTC.

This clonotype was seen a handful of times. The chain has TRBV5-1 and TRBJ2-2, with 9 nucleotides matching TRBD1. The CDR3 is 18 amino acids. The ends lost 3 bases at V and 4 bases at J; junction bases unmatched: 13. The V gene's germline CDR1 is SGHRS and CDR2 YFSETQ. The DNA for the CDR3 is TGCGCCAGCAGCTCTTTGGGGACAGGGTCGCCGCCCACCGGGGAGCTGTTTTTT. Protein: CASSSLGTGSPPTGELFF. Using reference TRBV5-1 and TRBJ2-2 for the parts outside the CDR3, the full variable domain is KAGVTQTPRYLIKTRGQQVTLSCSPISGHRSVSWYQQTPGQGLQFLFEYFSETQRNKGNFPGRFSGRQFSNSRSEMNVSTLELGDSALYLCASSSLGTGSPPTGELFFGEGSRLTVL.

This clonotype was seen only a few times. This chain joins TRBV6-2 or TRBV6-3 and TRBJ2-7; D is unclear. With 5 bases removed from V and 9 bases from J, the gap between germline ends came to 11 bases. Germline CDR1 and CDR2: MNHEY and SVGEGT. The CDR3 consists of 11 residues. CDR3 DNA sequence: TGTGCCAGCAGTCTACGGATGGGGCAGTACTTC. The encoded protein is CASSLRMGQYF.

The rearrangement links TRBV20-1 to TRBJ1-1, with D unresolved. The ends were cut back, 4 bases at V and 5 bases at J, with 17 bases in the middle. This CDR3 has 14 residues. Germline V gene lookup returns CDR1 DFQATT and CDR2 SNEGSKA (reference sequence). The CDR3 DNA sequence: TGCAGTGCTAACTTCCGAGTGACGGAGACTGAAGCTTTCTTT. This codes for CSANFRVTETEAFF.

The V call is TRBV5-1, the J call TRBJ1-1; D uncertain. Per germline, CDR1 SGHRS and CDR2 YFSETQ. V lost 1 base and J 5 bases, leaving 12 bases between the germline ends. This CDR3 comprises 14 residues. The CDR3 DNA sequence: TGCGCCAGCAGCTTGATTCACAGAGAGACTGAAGCTTTCTTT. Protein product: CASSLIHRETEAFF.

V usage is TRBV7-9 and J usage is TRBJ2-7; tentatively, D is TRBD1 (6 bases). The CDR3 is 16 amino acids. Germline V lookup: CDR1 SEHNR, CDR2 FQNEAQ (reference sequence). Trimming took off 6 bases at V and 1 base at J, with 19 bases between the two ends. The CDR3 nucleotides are TGTGCCAGCAGTCAACCGGACAGAGATTGGTCCTACGAGCAGTACTTC. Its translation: CASSQPDRDWSYEQYF. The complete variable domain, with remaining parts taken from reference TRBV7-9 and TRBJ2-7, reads DTGVSQNPRHKITKRGQNVTFRCDPISEHNRLYWYRQTLGQGPEFLTYFQNEAQLEKSRLLSDRFSAERPKGSFSTLEIQRTEQGDSAMYLCASSQPDRDWSYEQYFGPGTRLTVT.